This T cell receptor (beta chain) was recorded in a study of blood T cell repertoires in COVID-19. V was cut by 5 bases and J by 7 bases, with 15 bases left in between. In germline, CDR1 is ENHRY, CDR2 SYGVKD. The CDR3 length is 14 residues. Per the original methods: Estimation of nucleated cell counts was performed using reference gene primer amplification. Only in-frame clones appear in the TCRdb table, and some are missing; sequencing was by immunoSEQ multiplex PCR. V and J calls and clone size are given by that table; D and trimming were obtained from the DNA. Of about 200,000 clones in the sample, 65% to 85% were seen once.

Sequencing was done on a sample of peripheral blood. V and J are TRBV10-3 and TRBJ1-5, with D hard to call. This clonotype was obtained from a man in his forties with acute or convalescent COVID-19. Here the CDR3 DNA reads TGTGCCATCAGTTTAGAGCCGTCGCGGCAGCCCCAGCATTTT. It codes for CAISLEPSRQPQHF.